This TCR beta chain is from a study of tumor T cells in aggressive B-cell lymphoma (dated by TCRdb to about 2017). Points on this clone: Its binding antigen is unknown. No clone much larger than this one lies a single base away; base qualities are absent.

Library method: the immunoSEQ multiplex PCR assay. TCRdb retrieved this table from immuneACCESS and kept in-frame rearrangements only. Not all clones are present; in checked studies, unresolved V genes account for under half, and no reason is known for the remainder. This sample holds about 4,500 clones; roughly 90% were observed only once. The ten largest clones represent less than 6% of the sample. CDR1 and CDR2, per the germline V gene (reference sequence), are SGHNT and YYREEE. CDR3 length: 17 amino acids, cysteine to phenylalanine. Only the CDR3 DNA is retained, 51 bases long and in frame from the first base. Compared with germline, V lacks 4 bases and J lacks 1 base; bases without a gene match: 7.

This receptor was identified in an adult with diffuse large B cell lymphoma. The chain was built from TRBV5-4 and TRBJ1-5; the junction holds 11 bases that match TRBD1. The sequencing input was tumor tissue. The sequenced DNA: TGTGCCAGCAGCCAAGGACAGGGGGCGCGGAGCAATCAGCCCCAGCATTTT. Translated, this is CASSQGQGARSNQPQHF.